The 31 T cell receptor beta chains reported below all come from one sample, sequenced in a study of T cell repertoires in cytomegalovirus infection. What these receptors recognize is not known. TCRdb re-called the reads through MiXCR, storing one row per CDR3 protein. The sample records around 340,000 distinct CDR3 sequences, about 29% being singletons. The specimen was cultured PBMCs, collected from culture after CMV antigen stimulation. Receptors were obtained from a human donor in good health (CMV status not recorded). Some clones in this sample may be carry-over from other donors' samples.

This rearrangement joins TRBV18 to TRBJ2-1, with TRBD1 as a possible D gene (5 bases). Germline CDR1 reads KGHSH; CDR2 reads LQKENI. The V end lost 2 bases, the J end lost 0 bases, and 8 bases lay between the germline ends. This CDR3 region has 15 residues. CDR3 DNA sequence: TGTGCCAGCTCACCATACAGGAGCTCCTACAATGAGCAGTTCTTC. Translation: CASSPYRSSYNEQFF.

This clonotype was detected only a few times. The gene calls are TRBV20-1 and TRBJ2-7; tentatively, D is TRBD1 (5 bases). Trimming stripped 8 bases from V and 6 bases from J, with 17 bases between. Germline V gene sequence: CDR1 DFQATT, CDR2 SNEGSKA (reference sequence). The CDR3 runs to 12 residues. The chain's CDR3 is CSSQGPPGEQYF. CDR3 sequence (DNA): TGCAGTTCGCAGGGCCCGCCGGGCGAGCAGTACTTC.

This clonotype has a handful of counts. The chain is built from TRBV6-1 and TRBJ2-3; no firm D call. The CDR3 has 14 residues. Trimming shortened V by 3 bases and J by 0 bases, and 7 bases separated the two germline ends. Germline V gene sequence: CDR1 MNHNS, CDR2 SASEGT. CDR3 DNA: TGTGCCAGCAGTGACAGGCCAAGCACAGATACGCAGTATTTT. It yields the protein CASSDRPSTDTQYF.

The chain employs TRBV29-1 and TRBJ1-2, with D possibly matching TRBD1 (6 bases). The CDR3 totals 12 residues. Germline assignment: CDR1 SQVTM and CDR2 ANQGSEA. Trimming shortened V by 3 bases and J by 7 bases, and 12 bases separated the two germline ends. The DNA of the CDR3 is TGCAGCGTTGAGACGGGGGCAGGTGGCTACACCTTC. This gives the protein CSVETGAGGYTF.

This clonotype was observed many times. The chain links TRBV20-1 to TRBJ1-6; 8 nucleotides match TRBD1. Germline CDR1 reads DFQATT; CDR2 reads SNEGSKA (reference sequence). The CDR3 length is 13 residues. Trimming removed 5 bases from V and 14 bases from J; junction bases left unmatched: 11. CDR3 sequence reads: CSAALDRAQTLHF. The CDR3 region has the DNA TGCAGTGCTGCCCTGGACAGGGCCCAAACCCTCCACTTT.

There are a few counts of this clonotype. This sequence joins TRBV7-6 and TRBJ1-5; TRBD1 agrees at 7 bases. CDR3 length: 15 amino acids. The J segment lost 6 bases and the V segment lost 1 base, leaving 6 bases of the junction unmatched. Germline CDR1 SGHVS, CDR2 FNYEAQ. CDR3 protein: CASSLETGFAQPQHF. CDR3 coding DNA: TGTGCCAGCAGCTTAGAGACAGGGTTCGCTCAGCCCCAGCATTTT.

The chain recombines TRBV27 with TRBJ2-7; tentative D call: TRBD1 (6 bases). The CDR3 covers 15 residues. V lost 3 bases, J lost 0 bases, and 12 bases lay in between. Germline-derived CDR1 and CDR2 are MNHEY and SMNVEV (reference sequence). CDR3 bases: TGTGCCAGCAGTTTTGGGCAGGGGCTCTCCTACGAGCAGTACTTC. Translation: CASSFGQGLSYEQYF.

This clonotype occurred a few times. In DNA form, the CDR3 reads TGCAGCGCCGAGGGGCGGACACTGAACACTGAAGCTTTCTTT. Translating it yields CSAEGRTLNTEAFF. The rearrangement links TRBV29-1 to TRBJ1-1; possible D gene TRBD1, 5 bases. The germline V gene encodes CDR1 SQVTM and CDR2 ANQGSEA. V lost 7 bases to trimming and J lost 0 bases, with 15 bases between them. This CDR3 spans 14 amino acids.

J is TRBJ2-3 and V is TRBV7-8; the D gene is possibly TRBD2 (7 bases). The CDR3 is 17 amino acids. From germline, CDR1 is SGHVS and CDR2 FQNEAQ. V dropped 2 bases and J dropped 2 bases, with 17 bases sitting between them. The CDR3 DNA follows: TGTGCCAGCAGCTTAAGGGGGGGGGCAGCTCCCACAGATACGCAGTATTTT. This codes for CASSLRGGAAPTDTQYF.

This clonotype occurred a few times. The rearrangement links TRBV20-1 to TRBJ2-3, with TRBD2 matching over 13 bases. This CDR3 spans 17 amino acids. The V gene's germline CDR1 is DFQATT and CDR2 SNEGSKA (reference sequence). The V and J ends lost 0 bases and 4 bases, in that order; junction bases with no gene match: 7. CDR3 loop: CSARDEGTSGVADTQYF. The CDR3 bases are TGCAGTGCTAGAGATGAGGGGACTAGCGGGGTAGCAGATACGCAGTATTTT.

This clonotype was recorded many times. The chain carries TRBV12-3 or TRBV12-4 and TRBJ1-5; maybe TRBD1 (6 bases). The CDR3 sequence is 18 residues long. Between the trimmed V and J ends, which lost 6 bases and 0 bases, there was a span of 21 bases. CDR3 sequence reads: CASSRPGTRNNSNQPQHF. CDR3 nucleotides: TGTGCCAGCAGCCGCCCCGGGACACGAAACAATAGCAATCAGCCCCAGCATTTT.

The gene calls are TRBV7-2 and TRBJ1-1; TRBD1 is a possible D gene (6 bases). With 2 bases removed from V and 6 bases from J, the gap between germline ends came to 10 bases. Germline V CDR1 and CDR2: SGHTA, FQGNSA. The CDR3 is 13 residues long. CDR3 protein: CASSLTRGSEAFF. Here the CDR3 DNA reads TGTGCCAGCAGCTTAACCAGGGGTTCTGAAGCTTTCTTT.

The rearrangement joins TRBV7-9 to TRBJ2-1, with 9 bases fitting TRBD2. Germline CDR1 is SEHNR and CDR2 is FQNEAQ (reference sequence). The CDR3 has 15 residues. Losses at the gene ends were 5 bases for V and 6 bases for J; bases not matched to a gene: 8. The CDR3 DNA follows: TGTGCCAGCAGCCCGGGCGGGGGGGGCCGCAATGAGCAGTTCTTC. Translating it yields CASSPGGGGRNEQFF.

This clonotype was counted a few times. CDR3 nucleotide sequence: TGTGCCAGTTTAACAGGGGGCGAGGCAGATACGCAGTATTTT. This encodes CASLTGGEADTQYF. The rearrangement joins TRBV28 to TRBJ2-3, with TRBD1 identical over 9 bases. This CDR3 region has 14 residues. The germline CDR1 and CDR2 sequences are MDHEN and SYDVKM. Germline trimming cut 9 bases from V and 4 bases from J; bases unmatched to any gene: 8.

This clonotype was observed a handful of times. The J gene is TRBJ2-7, the V gene TRBV19; 13 bases are a match to TRBD2. The CDR3 has 17 residues. The germline gives CDR1 LNHDA, CDR2 SQIVND (reference sequence). After removal of 4 bases from V and 7 bases from J, the junction contained 13 bases not matched to a gene. This CDR3 reads CASSTPGTSGTRGEQYF. Here the CDR3 DNA reads TGTGCCAGTAGTACCCCCGGGACTAGCGGGACGAGGGGGGAGCAGTACTTC.

This clonotype has only a few counts. V gene TRBV28 combines with J gene TRBJ2-7; D remains ambiguous. The length of the CDR3 is 13 residues. V shed 7 bases and J shed 4 bases, with 14 bases lying between them. Germline V CDR1 and CDR2: MDHEN, SYDVKM. The CDR3 nucleotides are TGTGCCAGCAACGATATTACTGGGTACGAGCAGTACTTC. Translated, it gives CASNDITGYEQYF. Filled out from reference TRBV28 and TRBJ2-7, the complete variable domain reads DVKVTQSSRYLVKRTGEKVFLECVQDMDHENMFWYRQDPGLGLRLIYFSYDVKMKEKGDIPEGYSVSREKKERFSLILESASTNQTSMYLCASNDITGYEQYFGPGTRLTVT.

At least ten counts were recorded for this clonotype. The rearrangement uses TRBV12-3 or TRBV12-4 and TRBJ2-2; TRBD2 might be the D (6 bases). CDR3 length: 14 amino acids. Trimming removed 6 bases from V and 6 bases from J, with 14 bases in between. The CDR3 is CASSRLESAGELFF. CDR3 in DNA: TGTGCCAGCAGCCGACTAGAATCGGCCGGGGAGCTGTTTTTT.

V gene TRBV27 combines with J gene TRBJ2-7; the match to TRBD1 covers 9 bases. Germline trimming cut 6 bases from V and 4 bases from J; bases unmatched to any gene: 7. Germline V gene lookup returns CDR1 MNHEY and CDR2 SMNVEV (reference sequence). CDR3 length: 14 amino acids. The CDR3 spells CASSLTGTGYEQYF. CDR3 coding DNA: TGTGCCAGCAGCTTAACCGGGACAGGGTACGAGCAGTACTTC.

J is TRBJ2-1 and V is TRBV7-9; possible D gene TRBD2, 5 bases. Germline V lookup: CDR1 SEHNR, CDR2 FQNEAQ (reference sequence). Trimming left V 5 bases short and J 0 bases short, with 14 bases between. The CDR3 totals 16 residues. The DNA of the CDR3 is TGTGCCAGCAGCGCCCCCTTGGGGAGCTCCTACAATGAGCAGTTCTTC. This translates into CASSAPLGSSYNEQFF.

This chain uses TRBV6-6 with TRBJ1-5, with a possible D match to TRBD1 (6 bases). The CDR3 loop spans 14 amino acids. V lost 5 bases and J 3 bases, leaving 11 bases between the germline ends. Per germline, CDR1 MNHNY and CDR2 SVGAGI (reference sequence). DNA of the CDR3: TGTGCCAGCAGTAATGGACAGATCAATCAGCCCCAGCATTTT. As protein: CASSNGQINQPQHF.

In its sample, this clonotype was seen many times. This sequence joins TRBV5-1 and TRBJ2-1; 11 bases agree with TRBD2. Germline lookup yields CDR1 SGHRS and CDR2 YFSETQ. Germline trimming cut 3 bases from V and 6 bases from J; bases unmatched to any gene: 5. The CDR3 consists of 15 residues. The CDR3 here is CASSSTSGSVNEQFF. In nucleotides, the CDR3 is TGCGCCAGCAGCTCCACTAGCGGGAGTGTCAATGAGCAGTTCTTC.

J is TRBJ2-5 and V is TRBV28, with a tentative D call TRBD2 (5 bases). From germline, CDR1 is MDHEN and CDR2 SYDVKM. CDR3 length: 15 residues. The V end lost 7 bases, the J end lost 4 bases, and 19 bases lay between the germline ends. This chain's CDR3 is CASIQAVEVTETQYF. The CDR3 nucleotides are TGTGCCAGCATTCAAGCCGTGGAGGTGACAGAGACCCAGTACTTC.

With respect to this clonotype: An end of the junction does not agree with germline; a read error may underlie this. This chain joins TRBV20-1 and TRBJ2-2; 9 nucleotides align to TRBD2. In germline, CDR1 is DFQATT, CDR2 SNEGSKA (reference sequence). This CDR3 region has 16 residues. The CDR3 nucleotides read TGCAGTGCTAGAGATCCGACTAGCGGTCCCACCGGGGGGCTGTTTTTT. This codes for CSARDPTSGPTGGLFF.

The chain is built from TRBV4-2 and TRBJ2-1, with 9 bases fitting TRBD2. V lost 5 bases to trimming and J lost 0 bases; unmatched junction nucleotides: 8. Germline V gives CDR1 LGHNA, CDR2 YNFKEQ. This CDR3 is built from 17 residues. In nucleotides, the CDR3 is TGTGCCAGCAGCTCCGGACTAGCGACCCTCTCCTACAATGAGCAGTTCTTC. Its protein is CASSSGLATLSYNEQFF.

The chain uses TRBV18 and TRBJ1-1; tentatively, D is TRBD1 (5 bases). The CDR3 has 15 amino acids. Germline CDR1 reads KGHSH; CDR2 reads LQKENI. V lost 2 bases to trimming and J lost 3 bases, with 13 bases between them. The CDR3 loop is CASSPFQGGDTEAFF. The CDR3 DNA sequence: TGTGCCAGCTCACCATTCCAGGGAGGGGACACTGAAGCTTTCTTT.

This chain links TRBV18 with TRBJ1-2, with D unclear. This CDR3 region has 12 residues. Germline CDR1 is KGHSH and CDR2 is LQKENI. Deletions cut 2 bases from V and 3 bases from J, with 4 bases between. The CDR3: CASSPDDYGYTF. The CDR3 DNA reads TGTGCCAGCTCACCAGACGACTATGGCTACACCTTC.

This sequence joins TRBV28 and TRBJ1-1, with unresolved D. V lost 6 bases and J 5 bases, leaving 25 bases between the germline ends. The V gene's germline CDR1 is MDHEN and CDR2 SYDVKM. The CDR3 extends over 17 amino acids. This chain's CDR3 is CASRFPRETISGTEAFF. The DNA of the CDR3 is TGTGCCAGCAGGTTCCCAAGGGAAACTATCTCGGGTACTGAAGCTTTCTTT.

This rearrangement joins TRBV19 to TRBJ2-5; tentatively, D is TRBD2 (5 bases). Germline lookup yields CDR1 LNHDA and CDR2 SQIVND (reference sequence). The germline V and J ends were trimmed by 4 bases and 1 base, with 13 bases remaining between them. The CDR3 is 15 residues long. CDR3 sequence reads: CASSNPWTLQETQYF. In nucleotides, the CDR3 is TGTGCCAGTAGTAACCCCTGGACTCTCCAAGAGACCCAGTACTTC.

This clonotype was counted between two and nine times. The chain couples TRBV27 to TRBJ2-5; perhaps TRBD1 as D (8 bases). Germline V CDR1 and CDR2: MNHEY, SMNVEV (reference sequence). V dropped 5 bases and J dropped 1 base, with 23 bases sitting between them. The CDR3 is made up of 18 amino acids. The CDR3 spells CASSLDRGRGRAQETQYF. CDR3 nucleotide sequence: TGTGCCAGCAGTCTCGACAGGGGAAGGGGGAGGGCCCAAGAGACCCAGTACTTC.

This clonotype was counted at least ten times. V usage is TRBV7-9 and J usage is TRBJ1-6; tentatively, D is TRBD1 (5 bases). The CDR3 extends over 12 amino acids. V lost 5 bases to trimming and J lost 7 bases, with 6 bases between them. Germline V gene sequence: CDR1 SEHNR, CDR2 FQNEAQ (reference sequence). DNA for the CDR3: TGTGCCAGCAGCAGACAGAATTCACCCCTCCACTTT. It translates to CASSRQNSPLHF.

Worth noting for this clonotype: A much larger clone lies a single base off, so this may be a read error. The chain is built from TRBV7-6 and TRBJ2-7, with 7 bases lining up with TRBD1. Looked up from germline, CDR1 is SGHVS and CDR2 is FNYEAQ. This CDR3 is built from 16 residues. Trimming at V came to 5 bases and at J to 6 bases, leaving 16 bases not matched to a gene. CDR3 loop: CASSVVSRGLRGEQYF. CDR3 nucleotides: TGTGCCAGCAGCGTAGTTTCGAGGGGGCTACGGGGCGAGCAGTACTTC.